A single sample gave rise to the 27 T cell receptor beta chains below, sequenced in a study of T cell responses to AZD1222 COVID-19 vaccine. Measured with immunoSEQ multiplex PCR; TCRdb has only the in-frame clones, and not every one. The sample records about 100,000 clones, roughly 85% being singletons. This specimen consisted of peripheral blood, obtained on day 0 of AZD1222 vaccination. The origin of the receptors is an adult in good health.

The CDR3 is CASSLSGQGFYETQYF. CDR3 DNA sequence: TGTGCCAGCAGCTTGAGTGGACAGGGATTTTACGAGACCCAGTACTTC. The rearrangement uses TRBV5-6 and TRBJ2-5; 8 nucleotides match TRBD1. The J segment lost 5 bases and the V segment lost 1 base, leaving 10 bases of the junction unmatched. Per the germline V gene, CDR1 is SGHDT and CDR2 is YYEEEE. The CDR3 has 16 residues.

J is TRBJ1-2 and V is TRBV5-1; 7 bases agree with TRBD1. Germline trimming cut 4 bases from V and 3 bases from J; bases unmatched to any gene: 3. This CDR3 is built from 13 residues. The germline gives CDR1 SGHRS, CDR2 YFSETQ. The chain's CDR3 is CASSRDRDYGYTF. The CDR3 DNA reads as TGCGCCAGCAGCCGGGACAGAGACTATGGCTACACCTTC.

The gene calls are TRBV30 and TRBJ2-7, with D uncertain. Looked up from germline, CDR1 is GTSNPN and CDR2 is SVGIG (reference sequence). V was trimmed by 1 base and J by 2 bases, leaving 3 bases between them. The CDR3 runs to 11 residues. The CDR3 spells CAWSGAYEQYF. The DNA of the CDR3 is TGTGCCTGGAGTGGGGCCTACGAGCAGTACTTC. The full variable domain, completed using reference TRBV30 and TRBJ2-7, is SQTIHQWPATLVQPVGSPLSLECTVEGTSNPNLYWYRQAAGRGLQLLFYSVGIGQISSEVPQNLSASRPQDRQFILSSKKLLLSDSGFYLCAWSGAYEQYFGPGTRLTVT.

The chain links TRBV5-5 to TRBJ2-7, with 10 nucleotides matching TRBD2. CDR1 and CDR2 (germline): SGHKS, YYEKEE (reference sequence). The length of the CDR3 is 15 residues. Trimming at V came to 0 bases and at J to 5 bases, leaving 5 bases not matched to a gene. CDR3 protein: CASSLASGSHHEQYF. The CDR3, as DNA: TGTGCCAGCAGCTTGGCTAGCGGGAGCCACCACGAGCAGTACTTC.

The rearrangement uses TRBV4-3 and TRBJ2-1; TRBD2 is a possible D gene (6 bases). The CDR3 consists of 14 residues. Germline CDR1 is LGHNA and CDR2 is YSLEER. Trimming cost V 4 bases and J 3 bases, with 10 bases left between them. As DNA, the CDR3 is TGCGCCAGCAGCCCTAGCGCCAACTACAATGAGCAGTTCTTC. Protein: CASSPSANYNEQFF.

The DNA for the CDR3 is TGTGCCAGCAGCCAAGTTCTCCCGTCACTAGCGGACCAAGAGACCCAGTACTTC. Translated: CASSQVLPSLADQETQYF. The chain joins TRBV14 to TRBJ2-5; 8 positions match TRBD2. The V and J ends lost 1 base and 0 bases, in that order; junction bases with no gene match: 10. Germline V gene sequence: CDR1 SGHDN, CDR2 FVKESK. This CDR3 is 18 amino acids long.

The chain couples TRBV4-1 to TRBJ1-2; 11 bases match TRBD1. The germline gives CDR1 MGHRA, CDR2 YSYEKL. This CDR3 spans 17 amino acids. Trimming cost V 0 bases and J 5 bases; bases outside gene matches: 8. The CDR3 here is CASSQDRDRGIVYGYTF. Here the CDR3 DNA reads TGCGCCAGCAGCCAAGACCGGGACAGGGGGATCGTGTATGGCTACACCTTC.

This clone has only one observation. This chain joins TRBV6-2 or TRBV6-3 and TRBJ2-2, with D possibly TRBD2 on 5 matching bases. Germline V lookup: CDR1 MNHEY, CDR2 SVGEGT. The germline V and J ends were trimmed by 3 bases and 10 bases, with 15 bases remaining between them. The CDR3 is made up of 14 amino acids. The CDR3 reads CASSYSRGIEELFF. CDR3 sequence (DNA): TGTGCCAGCAGTTATAGTCGGGGTATTGAGGAGCTGTTTTTT.

The J gene is TRBJ1-2, the V gene TRBV11-2, with D possibly matching TRBD1 (5 bases). Per germline, CDR1 SGHAT and CDR2 FQNNGV. This CDR3 contains 14 residues. V lost 4 bases and J lost 2, with 11 bases in between. Here the CDR3 reads CASSSGTLNYGYTF. The DNA of the CDR3 is TGTGCCAGCAGCTCGGGGACGCTGAACTATGGCTACACCTTC. The full variable domain, in which reference TRBV11-2 and TRBJ1-2 provide the parts outside the CDR3, is EAGVAQSPRYKIIEKRQSVAFWCNPISGHATLYWYQQILGQGPKLLIQFQNNGVVDDSQLPKDRFSAERLKGVDSTLKIQPAKLEDSAVYLCASSSGTLNYGYTFGSGTRLTVV.

This sequence joins TRBV5-5 and TRBJ1-4; the match to TRBD1 covers 7 bases. The V gene end was trimmed by 1 base and the J gene end by 6 bases; junction bases not matched to a gene: 6. This CDR3 contains 15 residues. Germline V gene data show CDR1 as SGHKS and CDR2 as YYEKEE (reference sequence). CDR3 in amino acids: CASSLRQGGYEKLFF. The CDR3 nucleotides are TGTGCCAGCAGCTTGCGACAGGGTGGATATGAAAAACTGTTTTTT.

The gene calls are TRBV5-1 and TRBJ2-2; 8 nucleotides align to TRBD1. The CDR3 spans 14 residues. After removal of 6 bases from V and 4 bases from J, the junction contained 5 bases not matched to a gene. Per the germline V gene, CDR1 is SGHRS and CDR2 is YFSETQ. As DNA, the CDR3 is TGCGCCAGCACCCCGGACAGGGCCACCGGGGAGCTGTTTTTT. This sequence encodes CASTPDRATGELFF.

The genes are TRBV6-1 and TRBJ1-4; D is perhaps TRBD1 (6 bases). The germline V and J ends were trimmed by 3 bases and 8 bases, with 19 bases remaining between them. In germline, CDR1 is MNHNS, CDR2 SASEGT. CDR3 length: 16 amino acids. CDR3 region: CASSDPLSGEGEKLFF. The CDR3 DNA sequence: TGTGCCAGCAGTGATCCATTATCAGGGGAAGGAGAAAAACTGTTTTTT.

The chain couples TRBV2 to TRBJ2-2; 11 positions agree with TRBD1. CDR3 size: 13 residues. Germline CDR1 SNHLY, CDR2 FYNNEI. J gave up 7 bases and V 8 bases, and 3 bases lay outside the gene matches. The CDR3 region has the DNA TGTGCCAGCCGGGACAGGGGGTACGGGGAGCTGTTTTTT. Residues: CASRDRGYGELFF.

Here the CDR3 DNA reads TGTGCCAGCAGGAAACTAGCGGGGGGCGCCAACACCGGGGAGCTGTTTTTT. This encodes CASRKLAGGANTGELFF. The chain has TRBV7-8 and TRBJ2-2; 12 bases fit TRBD2. The CDR3 totals 17 residues. J was trimmed by 2 bases and V by 6 bases; bases with no gene match: 7. The germline gives CDR1 SGHVS, CDR2 FQNEAQ.

The chain links TRBV14 to TRBJ2-5; D is unresolved. V was shortened by 0 bases and J by 4 bases, with 9 bases between the two germline ends. The CDR3 covers 14 residues. The germline CDR1 and CDR2 sequences are SGHDN and FVKESK. The CDR3 loop reads CASSQELRGETQYF. CDR3 DNA sequence: TGTGCCAGCAGCCAAGAATTGCGAGGAGAGACCCAGTACTTC.

This rearrangement joins TRBV4-2 to TRBJ2-3, with unresolved D. From germline, CDR1 is LGHNA and CDR2 YNFKEQ. The CDR3 totals 15 residues. The V end lost 0 bases, the J end lost 2 bases, and 9 bases lay between the germline ends. The CDR3, as DNA: TGTGCCAGCAGCCAAGAATGGGAAACCACAGATACGCAGTATTTT. Its translation is CASSQEWETTDTQYF.

This chain joins TRBV24-1 and TRBJ2-1; 15 bases fit TRBD2. Germline trimming cut 9 bases from V and 2 bases from J; bases unmatched to any gene: 1. CDR1 is KGHDR and CDR2 is SFDVKD in the germline V gene. This CDR3 contains 15 residues. DNA for the CDR3: TGTGCCACCGGACTAGCGGGAGGGACCTACAATGAGCAGTTCTTC. This gives the protein CATGLAGGTYNEQFF.

The rearrangement uses TRBV6-2 or TRBV6-3 and TRBJ2-7; 7 bases line up with TRBD2. The ends lost 6 bases at V and 3 bases at J; junction bases unmatched: 8. CDR1 MNHEY and CDR2 SVGEGT come from the germline V gene. This CDR3 region has 14 residues. The CDR3 bases are TGTGCCAGCAGCCCGGGCGGGACTAACTACGAGCAGTACTTC. It encodes CASSPGGTNYEQYF.

As concerns this clone: Additional DNA sequences in this sample encode the identical CDR3. The CDR3 DNA is TGTGCCAGCAGCGTAGAGGGGGGCTCTGGAAACACCATATATTTT. It specifies CASSVEGGSGNTIYF. V gene TRBV9 combines with J gene TRBJ1-3; D is perhaps TRBD1 (6 bases). The CDR3 covers 15 residues. V was trimmed by 0 bases and J by 0 bases, leaving 7 bases between them. In germline, CDR1 is SGDLS, CDR2 YYNGEE.

The chain carries TRBV27 and TRBJ2-5, with a weak D call TRBD1 (5 bases). The CDR3 has 14 residues. Germline values: CDR1 MNHEY, CDR2 SMNVEV (reference sequence). With 2 bases removed from V and 0 bases from J, the gap between germline ends came to 7 bases. The DNA of the CDR3 is TGTGCCAGCAGTTTAAGGGGTAACCAAGAGACCCAGTACTTC. It is translated as CASSLRGNQETQYF.

The V and J genes are TRBV19 and TRBJ2-5; TRBD2 matches at 10 bases. Germline CDR1 and CDR2: LNHDA and SQIVND (reference sequence). The CDR3 extends over 16 amino acids. J lost 4 bases, V lost 11 bases, and 16 bases had no gene match. For the CDR3, the DNA is TGTGCCGTACGGGGGGACTCTAGCGGGAGTACAGAGACCCAGTACTTC. This encodes CAVRGDSSGSTETQYF.

In DNA, the CDR3 is TGTGCCAGCAGCTGGTCTAGCGGGAGTTCCGGGGAGCTGTTTTTT. Encoded protein: CASSWSSGSSGELFF. This chain uses TRBV7-2 with TRBJ2-2; 10 bases align to TRBD2. After removal of 4 bases from V and 6 bases from J, the junction contained 5 bases not matched to a gene. Germline V gene sequence: CDR1 SGHTA, CDR2 FQGNSA. CDR3 size: 15 residues.

The chain links TRBV14 to TRBJ1-1, with 7 bases matching TRBD1. The CDR3 is 13 amino acids. Germline lookup yields CDR1 SGHDN and CDR2 FVKESK. The ends lost 5 bases at V and 4 bases at J; junction bases unmatched: 4. The CDR3: CASSTPGGTEAFF. The CDR3 DNA reads TGTGCCAGCAGCACCCCAGGGGGCACTGAAGCTTTCTTT.

The chain employs TRBV6-5 and TRBJ2-2; TRBD2 aligns across 7 bases. V gave up 8 bases and J gave up 8 bases; unmatched junction bases: 14. This CDR3 has 15 amino acids. Germline V gene sequence: CDR1 MNHEY, CDR2 SVGAGI. The DNA of the CDR3 is TGTGCCAGCTCCCGAGCGGGCGGGGGTGGAGGGGAGCTGTTTTTT. Translation: CASSRAGGGGGELFF.

This clone is a singleton in its sample. The chain is built from TRBV19 and TRBJ1-3, with unresolved D. The CDR3 consists of 15 residues. In germline, CDR1 is LNHDA, CDR2 SQIVND (reference sequence). V was pared by 0 bases and J by 4 bases, with 10 bases between. The CDR3 coding sequence is TGTGCCAGTAGTATAGATCGAACTACCGGAAACACCATATATTTT. Amino acid sequence: CASSIDRTTGNTIYF.

The CDR3 sequence is CASSQMLGGDTEAFF. Here the CDR3 DNA reads TGCGCCAGCAGCCAGATGCTGGGGGGAGACACTGAAGCTTTCTTT. The chain employs TRBV4-3 and TRBJ1-1, with a weak D call TRBD1 (5 bases). This CDR3 is 15 amino acids long. The V end lost 3 bases, the J end lost 3 bases, and 14 bases lay between the germline ends. Germline-derived CDR1 and CDR2 are LGHNA and YSLEER.

This sequence joins TRBV19 and TRBJ1-2; a possible D gene is TRBD1 (5 bases). V was cut by 4 bases and J by 4 bases, with 10 bases left in between. Germline V gene sequence: CDR1 LNHDA, CDR2 SQIVND (reference sequence). The CDR3 is made up of 13 amino acids. The chain's CDR3 is CASSKRGAYGYTF. The DNA of the CDR3 is TGTGCCAGTAGTAAAAGAGGGGCCTATGGCTACACCTTC.